These 30 T cell receptor beta chains were all obtained from the same sample, sequenced in a study of cytomegalovirus exposure and HLA in healthy donors. 60 Vbeta and 13 Jbeta primers were used in PCR. Clones were read by immunoSEQ multiplex PCR, and TCRdb kept only the in-frame ones, dropping some. The sample lists some 110,000 clones; approximately 81% were seen once. Sequencing input: PBMCs. Receptor source: a woman aged 18-29 years in good health and CMV-seropositive.

CDR3 sequence: CASSDRRGGQYF. In nucleotides, the CDR3 is TGTGCCAGCAGTGATCGGAGGGGCGGCCAGTACTTC. The gene calls are TRBV2 and TRBJ2-5; D is possibly TRBD2 (6 bases). The CDR3 runs to 12 residues. Germline V gene data show CDR1 as SNHLY and CDR2 as FYNNEI. Between the trimmed V and J ends, which lost 3 bases and 10 bases, there was a span of 12 bases.

This chain links TRBV30 with TRBJ2-4; TRBD2 aligns across 7 bases. Germline V gene sequence: CDR1 GTSNPN, CDR2 SVGIG (reference sequence). CDR3 length: 15 amino acids. J was trimmed by 0 bases and V by 2 bases; bases with no gene match: 4. This CDR3 reads CAWSLLAGAKNIQYF. Here the CDR3 DNA reads TGTGCCTGGAGTCTGTTAGCGGGAGCCAAAAACATTCAGTACTTC.

The sample holds a few counts of this clone. The chain couples TRBV7-3 to TRBJ2-7; the match to TRBD2 covers 8 bases. The ends lost 5 bases at V and 3 bases at J; junction bases unmatched: 9. The CDR3 contains 15 residues. Germline V lookup: CDR1 SGHTA, CDR2 FQGTGA. The CDR3 nucleotides are TGTGCCAGCAGCCCAGACGGGGGGGCGGACTACGAGCAGTACTTC. Amino acid sequence: CASSPDGGADYEQYF.

Here the CDR3 reads CASRTSRDIGYEQYF. CDR3 nucleotide sequence: TGTGCCAGCAGGACTTCCCGGGACATCGGTTACGAGCAGTACTTC. The chain carries TRBV5-8 and TRBJ2-7; possibly TRBD1 for D (6 bases). This CDR3 region has 15 residues. Germline V gene data show CDR1 as SGHTS and CDR2 as YDEGEE. Trimming removed 5 bases at V and 4 bases at J, with 19 bases between.

This clone has more than one count but fewer than ten. CDR3 sequence (DNA): TGTGCCAGCAGTTTTACAGGGGGCGGTGGCTACACCTTC. Its protein product is CASSFTGGGGYTF. The rearrangement joins TRBV5-8 to TRBJ1-2; 9 nucleotides line up with TRBD1. CDR1 is SGHTS and CDR2 is YDEGEE in the germline V gene. The CDR3 length is 13 residues. Unmatched junction bases numbered 6, after V lost 5 bases and J lost 7 bases.

The V and J genes are TRBV4-1 and TRBJ2-2, with 12 bases identical to TRBD2. Germline loops: CDR1 MGHRA, CDR2 YSYEKL. The junction had 6 bases not matched to a gene; V was cut back by 3 bases and J by 7 bases. The length of the CDR3 is 16 residues. CDR3 in DNA: TGCGCCAGCAGCCACGGACTAGCGGGAATTCACGGGGAGCTGTTTTTT. It specifies CASSHGLAGIHGELFF.

The chain has TRBV6-5 and TRBJ1-1, with D possibly matching TRBD1 (6 bases). The germline CDR1 and CDR2 sequences are MNHEY and SVGAGI. Trimming pared 2 bases from V and 8 bases from J, leaving 12 bases between. This CDR3 contains 13 residues. CDR3: CASSYLGRGEAFF. The DNA of the CDR3 is TGTGCCAGCAGTTACCTTGGTAGGGGGGAAGCTTTCTTT.

This clone was found a few times. The chain links TRBV29-1 to TRBJ2-1; 10 nucleotides agree with TRBD2. The germline V gene has CDR1 SQVTM and CDR2 ANQGSEA. The CDR3 is 15 amino acids. The V gene end was trimmed by 0 bases and the J gene end by 3 bases; junction bases not matched to a gene: 2. For the CDR3, the DNA is TGCAGCGTTGAAGATTGGACTAGCGGCTACAATGAGCAGTTCTTC. It encodes CSVEDWTSGYNEQFF.

The chain couples TRBV30 to TRBJ2-5, with TRBD2 identical over 7 bases. This CDR3 has 14 residues. Germline V gene data show CDR1 as GTSNPN and CDR2 as SVGIG (reference sequence). V lost 2 bases and J lost 2; bases outside the gene matches: 5. The DNA for the CDR3 is TGTGCCTGGAGTCTTGGTAGCGGGCAAGAGACCCAGTACTTC. Residues: CAWSLGSGQETQYF. The full variable domain, completed using reference TRBV30 and TRBJ2-5, is SQTIHQWPATLVQPVGSPLSLECTVEGTSNPNLYWYRQAAGRGLQLLFYSVGIGQISSEVPQNLSASRPQDRQFILSSKKLLLSDSGFYLCAWSLGSGQETQYFGPGTRLLVL.

V gene TRBV6-1 combines with J gene TRBJ2-5; D may be TRBD2 (6 bases). The ends were cut back, 4 bases at V and 5 bases at J, with 14 bases in the middle. In germline, CDR1 is MNHNS, CDR2 SASEGT. This CDR3 is 14 amino acids long. The CDR3 loop reads CASSGWDSAETQYF. The CDR3 DNA is TGTGCCAGCAGTGGATGGGACTCCGCGGAGACCCAGTACTTC.

V gene TRBV2 combines with J gene TRBJ2-3; 7 bases align to TRBD2. Germline CDR1 SNHLY, CDR2 FYNNEI. The CDR3 runs 15 residues. Trimming took 9 bases from V and 2 from J; bases not matched to a gene: 11. The CDR3 DNA reads as TGTGCCAGTAGAGAGGCTAGCGGAGTCACAGATACGCAGTATTTT. Encoded protein: CASREASGVTDTQYF.

The chain carries TRBV4-2 and TRBJ2-1, with TRBD2 matching over 14 bases. V was pared by 3 bases and J by 5 bases, with 0 bases of the junction left unmatched. The CDR3 extends over 15 amino acids. CDR1 and CDR2 from the germline V gene are LGHNA and YNFKEQ. The chain's CDR3 is CASSQGLAGDNEQFF. CDR3 coding DNA: TGTGCCAGCAGCCAGGGACTAGCGGGGGACAATGAGCAGTTCTTC.

The chain employs TRBV4-1 and TRBJ2-5; 7 positions agree with TRBD2. This CDR3 region has 16 residues. Germline V gives CDR1 MGHRA, CDR2 YSYEKL. With V trimmed by 1 base and J by 1 base, 6 bases remained unmatched. The CDR3 region is CASSQAASGLQETQYF. DNA for the CDR3: TGCGCCAGCAGCCAAGCTGCTAGCGGCCTCCAAGAGACCCAGTACTTC.

As to this clone: Other DNA sequences in the sample encode the same CDR3. The chain is built from TRBV19 and TRBJ2-1, with 7 bases aligning to TRBD2. There are 14 residues in the CDR3. Trimming cost V 8 bases and J 4 bases; bases outside gene matches: 8. Germline CDR1 LNHDA, CDR2 SQIVND (reference sequence). In DNA form, the CDR3 reads TGTGCCAGTGGGGGGGGAGTGAAGTACAATGAGCAGTTCTTC. Encoded protein: CASGGGVKYNEQFF.

The chain has TRBV5-1 and TRBJ1-2; 8 nucleotides match TRBD1. After removal of 4 bases from V and 4 bases from J, the junction contained 6 bases not matched to a gene. CDR3 size: 14 residues. Germline CDR1 reads SGHRS; CDR2 reads YFSETQ. The CDR3 coding sequence is TGCGCCAGCAGCCCAACTACAGGGGGCTATGGCTACACCTTC. It translates to CASSPTTGGYGYTF.

A note on this clone: At one end the junction does not follow the germline gene, possibly because of a read error. This CDR3 is also generated by other DNA sequences in the sample. CDR3 residues: CASSLDRGPRPGTEAFF. CDR3 in DNA: TGTGCCAGCAGCCTCGACAGGGGCCCCCGACCGGGCACTGAAGCTTTCTTC. The chain is built from TRBV7-8 and TRBJ1-1, with 8 bases that match TRBD1. The length of the CDR3 is 17 residues. Looked up from germline, CDR1 is SGHVS and CDR2 is FQNEAQ. Full variable domain (remainder filled in from reference TRBV7-8 and TRBJ1-1): GAGVSQSPRYKVAKRGQDVALRCDPISGHVSLFWYQQALGQGPEFLTYFQNEAQLDKSGLPSDRFFAERPEGSVSTLKIQRTQQEDSAVYLCASSLDRGPRPGTEAFFGQGTRLTVV.

J is TRBJ1-5 and V is TRBV12-5; unclear D gene. Trimming cost V 7 bases and J 5 bases, with 12 bases left between them. There are 13 residues in the CDR3. Germline V gene lookup returns CDR1 LGHNT and CDR2 FRNRAP. In nucleotides, the CDR3 is TGTGCTAGTGCTGGATCGAGGGATCAGCCCCAGCATTTT. As protein: CASAGSRDQPQHF.

There are a few counts of this clone. The chain carries TRBV11-2 and TRBJ2-5; the D gene is possibly TRBD1 (5 bases). V shed 5 bases and J shed 3 bases, with 7 bases lying between them. Germline loops: CDR1 SGHAT, CDR2 FQNNGV. This CDR3 has 12 residues. DNA for the CDR3: TGTGCCAGCAGCCTCAGGGAAGAGACCCAGTACTTC. This sequence encodes CASSLREETQYF.

This chain joins TRBV5-6 and TRBJ2-3; 14 positions match TRBD2. The CDR3 spans 19 residues. V dropped 6 bases and J dropped 4; count of bases not matched to a gene: 16. Germline V gene data show CDR1 as SGHDT and CDR2 as YYEEEE. The CDR3 DNA reads as TGTGCCAGCATCCCGTCACCGGGACTAGCGGGAGAAGGGCCAGATACGCAGTATTTT. It is translated as CASIPSPGLAGEGPDTQYF.

The chain uses TRBV13 and TRBJ2-2, with D perhaps TRBD2 (6 bases). Germline V lookup: CDR1 PRHDT, CDR2 FYEKMQ (reference sequence). Trimming removed 11 bases from V and 6 bases from J, with 16 bases in between. The CDR3 has 13 residues. CDR3 loop: CAGNRWGAGELFF. In nucleotides, the CDR3 is TGTGCCGGGAACAGGTGGGGGGCCGGGGAGCTGTTTTTT.

The chain uses TRBV9 and TRBJ2-7; D might be TRBD2 (6 bases). Trimming stripped 0 bases from V and 3 bases from J, with 16 bases between. The CDR3 runs to 16 residues. Germline CDR1 SGDLS, CDR2 YYNGEE. CDR3 sequence: CASSVAGTPPRYEQYF. The CDR3 DNA is TGTGCCAGCAGCGTAGCTGGGACTCCTCCCCGCTACGAGCAGTACTTC.

The chain has TRBV9 and TRBJ1-4, with D unclear. From germline, CDR1 is SGDLS and CDR2 YYNGEE. Trimming removed 0 bases from V and 6 bases from J, with 9 bases in between. The CDR3 extends over 14 amino acids. This chain's CDR3 is CASSVAGSDEKLFF. DNA for the CDR3: TGTGCCAGCAGCGTAGCGGGATCGGATGAAAAACTGTTTTTT.

This chain links TRBV5-1 with TRBJ2-5, with D perhaps TRBD2 (6 bases). CDR3 length: 15 amino acids. The V gene's germline CDR1 is SGHRS and CDR2 YFSETQ. V lost 1 base and J 2 bases, leaving 12 bases between the germline ends. DNA of the CDR3: TGCGCCAGCAGCTTGATCGGGGGAGGTCAAGAGACCCAGTACTTC. Amino acid sequence: CASSLIGGGQETQYF.

This chain connects TRBV10-1 to TRBJ2-7; D ambiguous. The CDR3 has 14 amino acids. Per the germline V gene, CDR1 is WNHNN and CDR2 is SYGVQD (reference sequence). The V end lost 0 bases, the J end lost 2 bases, and 8 bases lay between the germline ends. The CDR3 protein is CASSESADTYEQYF. The CDR3, as DNA: TGCGCCAGCAGTGAGTCGGCTGATACCTACGAGCAGTACTTC.

In this sample, this clone turned up once. The rearrangement joins TRBV6-4 to TRBJ1-2; D perhaps matches TRBD1 (5 bases). V lost 0 bases and J 8 bases, leaving 13 bases between the germline ends. The CDR3 has 14 residues. Germline V CDR1 and CDR2: MRHNA, SNTAGT. CDR3 amino acids: CASSDSPRVGGYTF. The CDR3 DNA sequence: TGTGCCAGCAGTGACTCGCCCAGGGTAGGGGGCTACACCTTC.

J is TRBJ1-5 and V is TRBV27, with a tentative D call TRBD1 (5 bases). V lost 3 bases, J lost 1 base, and 10 bases lay in between. CDR1 MNHEY and CDR2 SMNVEV come from the germline V gene (reference sequence). This CDR3 has 15 residues. CDR3 sequence: CASSFLGVSNQPQHF. For the CDR3, the DNA is TGTGCCAGCAGTTTTTTAGGGGTGAGCAATCAGCCCCAGCATTTT.

This chain connects TRBV11-2 to TRBJ1-3; D is undetermined. Germline V gene data show CDR1 as SGHAT and CDR2 as FQNNGV. Trimming removed 4 bases at V and 3 bases at J, with 7 bases between. The CDR3 consists of 13 residues. In DNA form, the CDR3 reads TGTGCCAGCAGCTCGGTGCGTGGAAACACCATATATTTT. Translated, it gives CASSSVRGNTIYF.

V gene TRBV5-1 combines with J gene TRBJ2-7; 7 bases are a match to TRBD1. The ends lost 0 bases at V and 7 bases at J; junction bases unmatched: 10. Germline V gene lookup returns CDR1 SGHRS and CDR2 YFSETQ. The CDR3 is 15 residues long. CDR3 amino acids: CASSLAGTVEEEQYF. The CDR3 DNA reads as TGCGCCAGCAGCTTGGCGGGGACAGTTGAGGAAGAGCAGTACTTC.

The rearrangement links TRBV30 to TRBJ2-5; a possible D gene is TRBD1 (6 bases). V was trimmed by 3 bases and J by 2 bases, leaving 13 bases between them. Germline V lookup: CDR1 GTSNPN, CDR2 SVGIG (reference sequence). This CDR3 spans 14 amino acids. CDR3 DNA sequence: TGTGCCTGGAGCCCTCTCCAGGGGCAAGAGACCCAGTACTTC. Protein sequence: CAWSPLQGQETQYF.

This clone has just a few counts. The chain has TRBV27 and TRBJ1-1, with 7 bases aligning to TRBD1. CDR3 length: 15 residues. V dropped 10 bases and J dropped 2; count of bases not matched to a gene: 13. Germline-derived CDR1 and CDR2 are MNHEY and SMNVEV (reference sequence). The chain's CDR3 is CATSTGRQANTEAFF. DNA for the CDR3: TGTGCCACCTCGACAGGGAGGCAAGCCAACACTGAAGCTTTCTTT.